The 17 T cell receptor beta chains below come from one sample, sequenced in a study of T-cell memory formation after mild COVID-19. TCRdb reprocessed the 5' RACE reads with MiXCR, giving one entry per CDR3 protein. The sample gives over 60,000 distinct CDR3 sequences, over 15% of which show up once; roughly a third is in the top ten. The sequencing sample was made of PBMCs or a T cell subset sorted from them (not recorded which). These receptors came from an adult woman who had mild COVID-19 (a few samples of this study predate the infection). Cell type and time point are not known.

Only a few counts were recorded for this clonotype. The V and J genes are TRBV27 and TRBJ2-5, with a tentative D call TRBD1 (5 bases). CDR1 MNHEY and CDR2 SMNVEV come from the germline V gene (reference sequence). The CDR3 sequence is 12 residues long. V was cut by 4 bases and J by 5 bases, with 8 bases left in between. Written as DNA, the CDR3 is TGTGCCAGCAGTTCTAGACAGGAGACCCAGTACTTC. Protein sequence: CASSSRQETQYF.

This clonotype was detected only a few times. V gene TRBV5-6 combines with J gene TRBJ2-7, with 8 bases aligning to TRBD1. The CDR3 covers 14 residues. Germline values: CDR1 SGHDT, CDR2 YYEEEE. The junction had 5 bases not matched to a gene; V was cut back by 0 bases and J by 6 bases. CDR3 region: CASSLGQGLFEQYF. CDR3 in DNA: TGTGCCAGCAGCTTGGGACAGGGGTTGTTCGAGCAGTACTTC.

The V call is TRBV4-1, the J call TRBJ1-1; D is possibly TRBD1 (6 bases). Trimming removed 7 bases from V and 6 bases from J, with 27 bases in between. CDR3 size: 17 residues. CDR1 is MGHRA, CDR2 YSYEKL, per germline. The CDR3 coding sequence is TGCGCCAGCACCCGATCCGGGGGGCCGGGGACAAGCGCTGAAGCTTTCTTT. Encoded protein: CASTRSGGPGTSAEAFF.

This clonotype was observed a few times. This chain uses TRBV12-3 or TRBV12-4 with TRBJ1-5; D gene unclear. The CDR3 length is 15 residues. V lost 1 base and J lost 7, with 14 bases in between. The CDR3, as DNA: TGTGCCAGCAGTTTAGAGGCCAGGATGTTGCAGCCCCAGCATTTT. This sequence encodes CASSLEARMLQPQHF.

The chain uses TRBV12-3 or TRBV12-4 and TRBJ2-3, with D maybe TRBD1 (5 bases). CDR3 length: 15 residues. The V end was cut by 4 bases, the J end by 2 bases, with 13 bases between. CDR3 protein: CASSSTQDPTDTQYF. The CDR3 nucleotides read TGTGCCAGCAGTTCGACACAGGACCCCACAGATACGCAGTATTTT.

This clonotype has just a few counts. The gene calls are TRBV12-3 or TRBV12-4 and TRBJ2-5, with TRBD2 identical over 8 bases. The CDR3 loop spans 15 amino acids. Germline trimming cut 7 bases from V and 4 bases from J; bases unmatched to any gene: 11. The CDR3 DNA follows: TGTGCCAGCACTATCGGGGGGGCCAAGGGAGAGACCCAGTACTTC. This sequence encodes CASTIGGAKGETQYF.

This clonotype was found a few times. This sequence joins TRBV4-3 and TRBJ1-4; 10 nucleotides agree with TRBD1. V gave up 2 bases and J gave up 4 bases; unmatched junction bases: 10. CDR1 and CDR2 (germline): LGHNA, YSLEER. CDR3 size: 18 residues. The CDR3 spells CASSQKAGTGDFNEKLFF. The CDR3 bases are TGCGCCAGCAGCCAAAAGGCCGGGACAGGGGATTTTAATGAAAAACTGTTTTTT.

The sample holds one count of this clonotype. J is TRBJ1-1 and V is TRBV5-6; TRBD1 aligns across 10 bases. The germline gives CDR1 SGHDT, CDR2 YYEEEE. Losses at the gene ends were 4 bases for V and 5 bases for J; bases not matched to a gene: 5. The CDR3 loop spans 14 amino acids. CDR3 residues: CASSPGQGKTEAFF. The CDR3 region has the DNA TGTGCCAGCAGCCCGGGACAGGGGAAAACTGAAGCTTTCTTT.

This clonotype turned up a few times. J is TRBJ2-3 and V is TRBV6-5; possibly TRBD1 for D (6 bases). CDR3 length equals 14 residues. The germline CDR1 and CDR2 sequences are MNHEY and SVGAGI. V gave up 6 bases and J gave up 1 base, with 11 bases separating them. The DNA of the CDR3 is TGTGCCAGCAGACAGCGGACAGGCACAGATACGCAGTATTTT. Translating it yields CASRQRTGTDTQYF.

CDR3 DNA: TGTGCCAGCAGCCCGCCCCGAGGGCTCAGCAATGAGCAGTTCTTC. It yields the protein CASSPPRGLSNEQFF. The V call is TRBV7-9, the J call TRBJ2-1, with D perhaps TRBD2 (5 bases). The germline CDR1 and CDR2 sequences are SEHNR and FQNEAQ (reference sequence). The ends were cut back, 5 bases at V and 6 bases at J, with 17 bases in the middle. There are 15 residues in the CDR3.

A few counts support this clonotype. The gene calls are TRBV30 and TRBJ1-2; no reliable D call. The CDR3 length is 13 residues. V was trimmed by 8 bases and J by 7 bases, leaving 20 bases between them. Germline V lookup: CDR1 GTSNPN, CDR2 SVGIG (reference sequence). CDR3 in amino acids: CAAEERIGVGYTF. The CDR3 coding sequence is TGTGCCGCCGAGGAGAGAATAGGCGTTGGCTACACCTTC.

The chain has TRBV5-1 and TRBJ2-7, with 7 bases fitting TRBD2. The CDR3 has 15 residues. CDR1 and CDR2 from the germline V gene are SGHRS and YFSETQ. The trim removed 4 bases at V and 4 bases at J, leaving 11 bases unmatched. The CDR3 region has the DNA TGCGCCAGCAGCCCTATAGCGGGCCCCTTTTACGAGCAGTACTTC. Amino acid sequence: CASSPIAGPFYEQYF. Full variable domain (rest looked up from reference TRBV5-1 and TRBJ2-7): KAGVTQTPRYLIKTRGQQVTLSCSPISGHRSVSWYQQTPGQGLQFLFEYFSETQRNKGNFPGRFSGRQFSNSRSEMNVSTLELGDSALYLCASSPIAGPFYEQYFGPGTRLTVT.

The J gene is TRBJ2-3, the V gene TRBV4-1; 7 bases align to TRBD1. V trimming: 0 bases; J trimming: 6 bases; junction bases outside the gene matches: 3. The CDR3 sequence is 14 residues long. The germline V gene has CDR1 MGHRA and CDR2 YSYEKL. Here the CDR3 reads CASSQEDRRDTQYF. As DNA, the CDR3 is TGCGCCAGCAGCCAAGAGGACAGGAGGGATACGCAGTATTTT.

This sequence joins TRBV12-3 or TRBV12-4 and TRBJ1-3; D call uncertain. V dropped 3 bases and J dropped 0 bases, with 3 bases sitting between them. The CDR3 has 13 residues. The CDR3 nucleotides are TGTGCCAGCAGTTTGCTCTCTGGAAACACCATATATTTT. Protein: CASSLLSGNTIYF.

This clonotype is medium-sized in the sample. The V and J genes are TRBV9 and TRBJ2-1, with D uncertain. Germline CDR1 is SGDLS and CDR2 is YYNGEE. The V end was cut by 4 bases, the J end by 2 bases, with 10 bases between. The CDR3 has 14 amino acids. For the CDR3, the DNA is TGTGCCAGCAGCCCCAACCCCACCTACAATGAGCAGTTCTTC. As protein: CASSPNPTYNEQFF.

This clonotype was recorded a few times. The chain is built from TRBV7-2 and TRBJ2-1; 12 bases are a match to TRBD2. Germline V CDR1 and CDR2: SGHTA, FQGNSA. CDR3 length equals 17 residues. The V and J ends lost 4 bases and 8 bases, in that order; junction bases with no gene match: 12. In DNA form, the CDR3 reads TGTGCCAGCAGCTACCAACTAGCGGGGGGCCTTTTAGATGAGCAGTTCTTC. Translating it yields CASSYQLAGGLLDEQFF. Looking up the rest from reference TRBV7-2 and TRBJ2-1 gives the full variable domain: GAGVSQSPSNKVTEKGKDVELRCDPISGHTALYWYRQSLGQGLEFLIYFQGNSAPDKSGLPSDRFSAERTGGSVSTLTIQRTQQEDSAVYLCASSYQLAGGLLDEQFFGPGTRLTVL.

This clonotype was counted a few times. The genes are TRBV4-1 and TRBJ2-5; no clear D. The germline V gene encodes CDR1 MGHRA and CDR2 YSYEKL. Between the trimmed V and J ends, which lost 0 bases and 5 bases, there was a span of 4 bases. This CDR3 comprises 12 residues. CDR3 nucleotides: TGCGCCAGCAGCCAAGATCGGGAGACCCAGTACTTC. Translating it yields CASSQDRETQYF.